The 15 T cell receptor beta chains listed next were all sequenced from one sample in a study of OX40 agonist ivuxolimab in advanced cancers. Sequencing was performed with immunoSEQ multiplex PCR; in TCRdb, only in-frame clones are kept and a portion is missing. The sample holds 30,000 to 40,000 clones, about 80% seen once. Sample: CD4+ or CD8+ T cells sorted from blood, taken in a trial of the OX40 agonist ivuxolimab. The receptors originated from an adult with an advanced solid tumor such as melanoma, head and neck, liver or kidney cancer.

In its sample, this clone was seen a few times. The chain employs TRBV6-1 and TRBJ2-7, with TRBD1 identical over 11 bases. The CDR3 has 13 amino acids. With 8 bases clipped from V and 2 bases from J, the junction kept 2 bases outside the gene matches. Looked up from germline, CDR1 is MNHNS and CDR2 is SASEGT. The CDR3 loop is CASLGQGAYEQYF. The CDR3, as DNA: TGTGCCAGCTTGGGACAGGGGGCCTACGAGCAGTACTTC.

This clone turned up a few times. The chain links TRBV7-5 to TRBJ2-2; TRBD1 is taken as the D call from the table, unchecked against the DNA. TRBV7-5 is a known pseudogene. This CDR3 spans 11 amino acids. Here the CDR3 reads CVRGTGEELFF. CDR3 in DNA: TGTGTCAGAGGCACAGGGGAGGAGCTGTTTTTT.

The chain couples TRBV28 to TRBJ1-1, with TRBD1 matching over 8 bases. Germline assignment: CDR1 MDHEN and CDR2 SYDVKM. V lost 6 bases to trimming and J lost 10 bases; unmatched junction nucleotides: 4. CDR3 length: 11 residues. The CDR3 sequence is CASSQTGAAFF. The CDR3 DNA follows: TGTGCCAGCAGCCAGACAGGGGCAGCTTTCTTT.

This chain joins TRBV6-6 and TRBJ2-1, with D maybe TRBD2 (6 bases). This CDR3 contains 12 residues. Trimming left V 5 bases short and J 7 bases short, with 9 bases between. Germline V gives CDR1 MNHNY, CDR2 SVGAGI (reference sequence). CDR3: CASSASGNEQFF. The CDR3 DNA follows: TGTGCCAGCAGTGCCAGCGGGAATGAGCAGTTCTTC.

V gene TRBV5-1 combines with J gene TRBJ2-1, with unresolved D. V was pared by 0 bases and J by 0 bases, with 4 bases between. This CDR3 has 14 residues. CDR1 is SGHRS and CDR2 is YFSETQ in the germline V gene. The CDR3 sequence: CASSLGSSYNEQFF. The CDR3 nucleotides read TGCGCCAGCAGCTTGGGGAGCTCCTACAATGAGCAGTTCTTC.

V gene TRBV9 combines with J gene TRBJ2-4; 11 nucleotides line up with TRBD2. There are 19 residues in the CDR3. Germline CDR1 is SGDLS and CDR2 is YYNGEE. The ends lost 0 bases at V and 0 bases at J; junction bases unmatched: 8. The CDR3 here is CASSVGIAGGPGAKNIQYF. The CDR3, as DNA: TGTGCCAGCAGCGTAGGGATAGCGGGAGGGCCGGGAGCCAAAAACATTCAGTACTTC.

This clone has only one observation. The rearrangement uses TRBV7-2 and TRBJ2-7, with D possibly called TRBD1 or TRBD2 (6 bases each). V shed 8 bases and J shed 2 bases, with 13 bases lying between them. The CDR3 covers 13 residues. Germline V gene lookup returns CDR1 SGHTA and CDR2 FQGNSA. The CDR3 is CASGGTTTYEQYF. DNA for the CDR3: TGTGCCAGCGGGGGGACAACCACCTACGAGCAGTACTTC. Full variable domain (remainder filled in from reference TRBV7-2 and TRBJ2-7): GAGVSQSPSNKVTEKGKDVELRCDPISGHTALYWYRQSLGQGLEFLIYFQGNSAPDKSGLPSDRFSAERTGGSVSTLTIQRTQQEDSAVYLCASGGTTTYEQYFGPGTRLTVT.

The chain uses TRBV4-1 and TRBJ1-1; TRBD1 matches 8 bases. V lost 3 bases and J lost 7; bases outside the gene matches: 10. Germline CDR1 reads MGHRA; CDR2 reads YSYEKL. The length of the CDR3 is 15 residues. CDR3: CASSQDGQGKLEAFF. The CDR3 DNA sequence: TGCGCCAGCAGCCAGGACGGACAGGGCAAGCTTGAAGCTTTCTTT.

This clone was seen a handful of times. The genes are TRBV18 and TRBJ1-2; possible D gene TRBD1, 5 bases. CDR3 length equals 14 residues. Per the germline V gene, CDR1 is KGHSH and CDR2 is LQKENI. The V and J ends lost 3 bases and 5 bases respectively, with 13 bases between them. This CDR3 reads CASSPGTGGYGYTF. CDR3 nucleotides: TGTGCCAGCTCACCGGGAACGGGGGGGTATGGCTACACCTTC.

The chain employs TRBV4-1 and TRBJ1-1, with D possibly being TRBD1 (6 bases). The CDR3 contains 15 residues. Germline V lookup: CDR1 MGHRA, CDR2 YSYEKL. Deletions cut 1 base from V and 6 bases from J, with 15 bases between. DNA of the CDR3: TGCGCCAGCAGCCAAGTGGTTTGGACAGATTCTGAAGCTTTCTTT. It encodes CASSQVVWTDSEAFF.

V gene TRBV2 combines with J gene TRBJ2-2; possibly TRBD1 or TRBD2 for D (6 bases each). In germline, CDR1 is SNHLY, CDR2 FYNNEI. The CDR3 has 16 residues. V lost 4 bases, J lost 3 bases, and 15 bases lay in between. In DNA form, the CDR3 reads TGTGCCAGCAGTGCGGAGAGGGGGGCAGACACCGGGGAGCTGTTTTTT. Its protein product is CASSAERGADTGELFF.

The chain uses TRBV19 and TRBJ1-5; D unresolved. Per the germline V gene, CDR1 is LNHDA and CDR2 is SQIVND (reference sequence). The CDR3 has 15 residues. V was trimmed by 0 bases and J by 4 bases, leaving 10 bases between them. The CDR3 spells CASSIEGEQNQPQHF. The CDR3 coding sequence is TGTGCCAGTAGTATAGAAGGTGAACAGAATCAGCCCCAGCATTTT.

The V gene is TRBV6-5, the J gene TRBJ2-2; D is uncertain. The germline V gene encodes CDR1 MNHEY and CDR2 SVGAGI. V was clipped by 8 bases and J by 8 bases, with 12 bases between them. The CDR3 length is 12 residues. The CDR3 loop is CASWEARGELFF. In nucleotides, the CDR3 is TGTGCCAGCTGGGAAGCCAGGGGGGAGCTGTTTTTT.

The chain is built from TRBV6-1 and TRBJ2-7; a weak D match, TRBD1 (5 bases). The length of the CDR3 is 13 residues. The V gene lost 5 bases and the J gene lost 2 bases, with 10 bases spanning the gap. From germline, CDR1 is MNHNS and CDR2 SASEGT. This CDR3 is CASSPGPPYEQYF. The CDR3 DNA sequence: TGTGCCAGCAGTCCAGGGCCCCCCTACGAGCAGTACTTC.

The rearrangement joins TRBV28 to TRBJ1-6; D is unclear. The CDR3 totals 13 residues. The germline V and J ends were trimmed by 10 bases and 10 bases, with 17 bases remaining between them. CDR1 is MDHEN and CDR2 is SYDVKM in the germline V gene. CDR3: CATGKGFESPLHF. For the CDR3, the DNA is TGTGCCACCGGGAAGGGATTTGAGTCACCCCTCCACTTT.